Below, one T cell receptor (beta chain) is given with its context. TCRdb's copy holds only in-frame clones and misses some; the assay was immunoSEQ multiplex PCR. The repertoire has about 71,000 clones, roughly 93% of them found once; the top ten carry around a sixth. The data stem from a study of OX40 agonist ivuxolimab in advanced cancers. Turning to the study itself: Under the entry rules, prior anti-PD-1, anti-PD-L1 or anti-CTLA-4 therapy was allowed, and more than 35% had some. Two cutaneous melanoma patients and one hepatocellular carcinoma patient, three in all, had partial responses.

The V and J ends lost 0 bases and 0 bases, in that order; junction bases with no gene match: 5. The germline CDR1 and CDR2 sequences are LGHNA and YSLEER. The CDR3 runs to 17 residues. The sequenced sample was CD4+ or CD8+ T cells sorted from blood, obtained in a trial of the OX40 agonist ivuxolimab. The origin of this receptor is an adult with an advanced solid tumor such as melanoma, head and neck, liver or kidney cancer. The V gene is TRBV4-3, the J gene TRBJ1-3; TRBD1 aligns across 7 bases. This chain's CDR3 is CASSQDEGASSGNTIYF. CDR3 coding DNA: TGCGCCAGCAGCCAAGATGAGGGGGCATCCTCTGGAAACACCATATATTTT.